What follows are 26 T cell receptor beta chains derived from one specimen sequenced in a study of identical twins. TCRdb analysed the 5' RACE reads with MiXCR anew, one entry per CDR3 protein. The sample comprises about 340,000 distinct CDR3 sequences, 10% to 15% of which are singletons, and around 7.2% rests with the top ten. These data were also reused for a study on yellow fever vaccine responses in identical twins.

The sample comprised CD8+ T cells sorted from blood. These receptors were collected from a young woman in good health.

V and J are TRBV7-9 and TRBJ2-2; D remains unclear. CDR1 SEHNR and CDR2 FQNEAQ come from the germline V gene (reference sequence). V was trimmed by 0 bases and J by 7 bases, leaving 18 bases between them. This CDR3 is 17 amino acids long. CDR3 region: CASSLAPQRLNVGELFF. The CDR3 DNA reads TGTGCCAGCAGCTTAGCGCCGCAGCGCCTGAATGTCGGGGAGCTGTTTTTT.

This clonotype has a handful of counts. The gene calls are TRBV2 and TRBJ1-2; no definite D call. V was shortened by 10 bases and J by 7 bases, with 13 bases between the two germline ends. The CDR3 length is 11 residues. Looked up from germline, CDR1 is SNHLY and CDR2 is FYNNEI. Written as DNA, the CDR3 is TGTGCCACCGTTAGTAGGGTTGGCTACACCTTC. Translated: CATVSRVGYTF.

The V gene is TRBV12-3 or TRBV12-4, the J gene TRBJ2-5; 7 nucleotides match TRBD2. The CDR3 contains 12 residues. V was pared by 10 bases and J by 4 bases, with 6 bases of the junction left unmatched. The DNA of the CDR3 is TGTGCCACTGCCCGGGGGGTAGAGACCCAGTACTTC. Translating it yields CATARGVETQYF.

This clonotype was recorded many times. The V gene is TRBV29-1, the J gene TRBJ1-2, with D uncertain. The ends were cut back, 7 bases at V and 0 bases at J, with 12 bases in the middle. The CDR3 consists of 13 residues. Germline CDR1 SQVTM, CDR2 ANQGSEA. The CDR3 reads CSGIGGANYGYTF. CDR3 sequence (DNA): TGCAGCGGTATAGGTGGGGCTAACTATGGCTACACCTTC.

The rearrangement uses TRBV20-1 and TRBJ2-7, with TRBD1 matching 7 bases. The V segment lost 3 bases and the J segment 0 bases; nucleotides outside the gene matches: 5. The CDR3 is 14 amino acids. Germline loops: CDR1 DFQATT, CDR2 SNEGSKA (reference sequence). The CDR3 bases are TGCAGTGCTAGTTACAGGGGATGCTCCTACGAGCAGTACGTC. Amino acids: CSASYRGCSYEQYV.

There are a few counts of this clonotype. J is TRBJ2-7 and V is TRBV7-9; 14 nucleotides line up with TRBD2. The CDR3 extends over 17 amino acids. Trimming removed 5 bases from V and 0 bases from J; junction bases left unmatched: 6. CDR1 is SEHNR, CDR2 FQNEAQ, per germline (reference sequence). In nucleotides, the CDR3 is TGTGCCAGCAGCAGCGGACTAGCGGGAGGTTTCTCCTACGAGCAGTACTTC. Protein sequence: CASSSGLAGGFSYEQYF.

The V and J genes are TRBV9 and TRBJ2-1, with 8 bases aligning to TRBD2. The CDR3 has 14 amino acids. CDR1 and CDR2 from the germline V gene are SGDLS and YYNGEE. Trimming at V came to 3 bases and at J to 8 bases, leaving 7 bases not matched to a gene. The CDR3 spells CASSAGRARDEQFF. CDR3 in DNA: TGTGCCAGCAGCGCCGGGAGGGCTCGCGATGAGCAGTTCTTC.

The chain carries TRBV13 and TRBJ2-1; 9 positions match TRBD1. Germline V CDR1 and CDR2: PRHDT, FYEKMQ (reference sequence). The CDR3 runs to 12 residues. V shed 10 bases and J 9 bases; nucleotides not matched to a gene: 7. CDR3 nucleotides: TGTGCCACCACCGGGACAGGGCTTGAGCAGTTCTTC. This translates into CATTGTGLEQFF.

In this sample, this clonotype turned up many times. The chain carries TRBV12-3 or TRBV12-4 and TRBJ2-3; weak D call: TRBD1 (5 bases). V lost 7 bases and J lost 0, with 11 bases in between. This CDR3 has 14 residues. CDR3 sequence reads: CASNGAKSTDTQYF. The CDR3 region has the DNA TGTGCCAGCAATGGGGCGAAAAGCACAGATACGCAGTATTTT.

The chain is built from TRBV21-1 and TRBJ2-7; the table names TRBD1, a call not compared with the DNA. TRBV21-1 is a pseudogene locus. CDR3 size: 15 residues. CDR3 in DNA: TGTGCCAGCAGCAAATGGGACAGGCAACCTTACGAGCAGTACGTC. Protein product: CASSKWDRQPYEQYV.

This clonotype was found many times. The chain joins TRBV11-2 to TRBJ2-1, with TRBD1 matching 8 bases. Per the germline V gene, CDR1 is SGHAT and CDR2 is FQNNGV. The V gene end was trimmed by 0 bases and the J gene end by 4 bases; junction bases not matched to a gene: 2. This CDR3 contains 15 residues. Here the CDR3 DNA reads TGTGCCAGCAGCTTAGAACAGGGGGAGTACAATGAGCAGTTCTTC. Its protein is CASSLEQGEYNEQFF.

This clonotype showed up just a few times. The genes are TRBV7-6 and TRBJ2-1; TRBD2 agrees at 10 bases. V gave up 1 base and J gave up 4 bases; unmatched junction bases: 7. The V gene's germline CDR1 is SGHVS and CDR2 FNYEAQ. The CDR3 covers 17 residues. CDR3 protein: CASSLGTLAGRYNEQFF. The CDR3 DNA reads as TGTGCCAGCAGCTTAGGAACACTAGCGGGGCGATACAATGAGCAGTTCTTC.

This clonotype was seen more than once but under ten times. The chain recombines TRBV9 with TRBJ2-1; 10 bases line up with TRBD2. Germline trimming cut 0 bases from V and 8 bases from J; bases unmatched to any gene: 5. Looked up from germline, CDR1 is SGDLS and CDR2 is YYNGEE. The CDR3 is 15 amino acids. The CDR3 region has the DNA TGTGCCAGCAGCGTAGCGGCTAGCGGGAGTCATGAGCAGTTCTTC. It translates to CASSVAASGSHEQFF.

This clonotype was counted only a few times. The CDR3 bases are TGTGCCAGCAGCGCTCACACCGGGACAGGCTCGAGGGTCGAGCAGTACTTC. Its translation is CASSAHTGTGSRVEQYF. The chain joins TRBV9 to TRBJ2-7, with TRBD1 matching 8 bases. The CDR3 sequence is 17 residues long. Germline V CDR1 and CDR2: SGDLS, YYNGEE. With V trimmed by 3 bases and J by 6 bases, 17 bases remained unmatched.

The chain links TRBV6-5 to TRBJ1-1, with 7 bases that match TRBD1. Germline V lookup: CDR1 MNHEY, CDR2 SVGAGI. V gave up 0 bases and J gave up 4 bases; unmatched junction bases: 5. This CDR3 is built from 15 residues. The CDR3 reads CASSYSAGGFTEAFF. CDR3 sequence (DNA): TGTGCCAGCAGTTACTCCGCAGGGGGATTCACTGAAGCTTTCTTT.

This clonotype was counted a few times. The J gene is TRBJ2-3, the V gene TRBV20-1; no clear D. Between the trimmed V and J ends, which lost 3 bases and 2 bases, there was a span of 18 bases. The CDR3 extends over 16 amino acids. CDR1 and CDR2 (germline): DFQATT, SNEGSKA (reference sequence). In DNA, the CDR3 is TGCAGTGCTAGTGGCCGGGCGGAGAGTTCCACAGATACGCAGTATTTT. Encoded protein: CSASGRAESSTDTQYF.

This clonotype was seen a handful of times. The chain links TRBV25-1 to TRBJ2-5, with D maybe TRBD1 (6 bases). Trimming took 2 bases from V and 2 from J, leaving 15 bases between them. Germline V CDR1 and CDR2: MGHDK, SYGVNS. CDR3 length: 16 amino acids. The CDR3 bases are TGTGCCAGCAGTGAACCCCTGACAGGTAGACAAGAGACCCAGTACTTC. Residues: CASSEPLTGRQETQYF.

This clonotype came up a few times. The chain recombines TRBV9 with TRBJ2-1; 8 bases map to TRBD2. CDR1 is SGDLS and CDR2 is YYNGEE in the germline V gene. V lost 0 bases to trimming and J lost 5 bases; unmatched junction nucleotides: 10. This CDR3 is built from 17 residues. This CDR3 reads CASSVVMAGGPHNEQFF. The DNA of the CDR3 is TGTGCCAGCAGCGTAGTTATGGCGGGAGGCCCACACAATGAGCAGTTCTTC. Full variable domain (outside the CDR3, taken from reference TRBV9 and TRBJ2-1): DSGVTQTPKHLITATGQRVTLRCSPRSGDLSVYWYQQSLDQGLQFLIQYYNGEERAKGNILERFSAQQFPDLHSELNLSSLELGDSALYFCASSVVMAGGPHNEQFFGPGTRLTVL.

This clonotype was seen once. This chain links TRBV27 with TRBJ1-6, with unresolved D. The CDR3 contains 14 residues. Germline V gives CDR1 MNHEY, CDR2 SMNVEV (reference sequence). Deletions cut 3 bases from V and 8 bases from J, with 11 bases between. The CDR3 here is CASSFGSRDSPLHF. The CDR3 coding sequence is TGTGCCAGCAGTTTCGGCAGTCGAGATTCACCCCTCCACTTT.

This clonotype was seen only a few times. V is TRBV28 and J is TRBJ2-5; TRBD2 matches 7 bases. The CDR3 is made up of 16 amino acids. J was trimmed by 2 bases and V by 6 bases; bases with no gene match: 12. Germline loops: CDR1 MDHEN, CDR2 SYDVKM. This CDR3 reads CASRPQGGGGQETQYF. The CDR3 coding sequence is TGTGCCAGCAGGCCCCAGGGTGGGGGGGGGCAAGAGACCCAGTACTTC.

The chain joins TRBV12-3 or TRBV12-4 to TRBJ2-3; weak D call: TRBD1 (6 bases). V was pared by 6 bases and J by 2 bases, with 9 bases between. The CDR3 sequence is 13 residues long. This chain's CDR3 is CASSQGNTDTQYF. The CDR3 bases are TGTGCCAGCAGCCAGGGGAACACAGATACGCAGTATTTT.

The V gene is TRBV4-1, the J gene TRBJ2-7; D remains unclear. V dropped 4 bases and J dropped 0 bases, with 13 bases sitting between them. Per germline, CDR1 MGHRA and CDR2 YSYEKL. The CDR3 runs 15 residues. The CDR3 nucleotides are TGCGCCAGCAGCCTAGGGATTACCGTCTCCTACGAGCAGTACTTC. The encoded protein is CASSLGITVSYEQYF.

This clonotype showed up just a few times. The chain employs TRBV15 and TRBJ2-3; possible D gene TRBD1, 6 bases. V lost 1 base, J lost 2 bases, and 13 bases lay in between. Germline V gene data show CDR1 as LNHNV and CDR2 as YYDKDF (reference sequence). This CDR3 spans 16 amino acids. This CDR3 reads CATSRAGDPHTDTQYF. The CDR3 coding sequence is TGTGCCACCAGCAGAGCAGGGGATCCCCACACAGATACGCAGTATTTT.

The genes are TRBV5-1 and TRBJ2-5; 7 nucleotides agree with TRBD2. V was pared by 7 bases and J by 1 base, with 16 bases of the junction left unmatched. This CDR3 is built from 17 residues. The germline V gene has CDR1 SGHRS and CDR2 YFSETQ. The CDR3 sequence: CASGRALSGTSQETQYF. CDR3 nucleotides: TGCGCCAGCGGGAGGGCCCTAAGCGGGACTTCCCAAGAGACCCAGTACTTC.

This clonotype was detected a few times. The chain recombines TRBV28 with TRBJ1-5; a possible D gene is TRBD1 (6 bases). The V end was cut by 7 bases, the J end by 2 bases, with 27 bases between. Germline values: CDR1 MDHEN, CDR2 SYDVKM. The CDR3 spans 19 residues. Written as DNA, the CDR3 is TGTGCCAGCACGAACTTAGGGGGAGGGTTTGATTTGGGCAATCAGCCCCAGCATTTT. Protein product: CASTNLGGGFDLGNQPQHF.

There are a few counts of this clonotype. The chain combines TRBV10-1 with TRBJ2-1; maybe TRBD1 (5 bases). The CDR3 is made up of 15 amino acids. Trimming stripped 6 bases from V and 7 bases from J, with 19 bases between. Germline CDR1 is WNHNN and CDR2 is SYGVQD (reference sequence). The CDR3 DNA is TGCGCCAGCAGCCAGGAATTAGGGGTACAGAATGAGCAGTTCTTC. This sequence encodes CASSQELGVQNEQFF.